This TCR beta chain comes out of a study of technical replicates of blood from a handful of donors. Unmatched junction bases numbered 3, after V lost 1 base and J lost 6 bases. The CDR3 extends over 15 amino acids. CDR1 and CDR2 from the germline V gene are MNHNS and SASEGT. Assay: immunoSEQ multiplex PCR; the TCRdb copy retains only in-frame clones and omits some. Here the sample spans about 79,000 clones, 90% to 95% being singletons. The clonotype originates from a human donor in good health. The rearrangement joins TRBV6-1 to TRBJ2-7, with 13 bases aligning to TRBD2. The sequenced material came from T cells isolated from PBMCs. Written as DNA, the CDR3 is TGTGCCAGCAGTGAAGGGGGACTAGCGGGACCCGAGCAGTACTTC. This codes for CASSEGGLAGPEQYF.